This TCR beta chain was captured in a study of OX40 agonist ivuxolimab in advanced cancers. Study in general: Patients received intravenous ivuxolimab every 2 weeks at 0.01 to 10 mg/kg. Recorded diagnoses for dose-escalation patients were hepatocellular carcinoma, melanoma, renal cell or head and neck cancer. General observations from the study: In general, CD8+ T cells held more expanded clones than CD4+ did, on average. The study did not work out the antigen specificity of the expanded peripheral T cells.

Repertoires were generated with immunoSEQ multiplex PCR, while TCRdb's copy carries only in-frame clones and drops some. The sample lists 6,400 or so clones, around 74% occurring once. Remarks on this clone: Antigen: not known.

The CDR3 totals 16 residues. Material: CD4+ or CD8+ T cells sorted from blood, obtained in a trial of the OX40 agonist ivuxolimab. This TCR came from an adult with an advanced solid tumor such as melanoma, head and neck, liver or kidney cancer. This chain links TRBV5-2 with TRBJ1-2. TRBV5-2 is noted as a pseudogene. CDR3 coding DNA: TGTGCCAGCAACTTTTTTCGAGTACGAAAGACCTATGGCTACACCTTC. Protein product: CASNFFRVRKTYGYTF.